These 22 T cell receptor beta chains were sequenced from one sample in a study of control samples from healthy donors and cancer patients. Sequenced by immunoSEQ multiplex PCR; TCRdb stores in-frame clones only, minus some. The sample lists about 130,000 clones, around nine tenths occurring once. The sample consisted of PBMCs. These receptors all come from a man aged 50 to 59 with head and neck cancer.

The chain carries TRBV7-6 and TRBJ2-1; TRBD2 matches 8 bases. Germline CDR1 is SGHVS and CDR2 is FNYEAQ. The J segment lost 9 bases and the V segment lost 5 bases, leaving 12 bases of the junction unmatched. The CDR3 spans 15 residues. CDR3 amino acids: CASSNPGLVNFEQFF. Written as DNA, the CDR3 is TGTGCCAGCAGCAACCCGGGACTAGTTAATTTTGAGCAGTTCTTC. Together with reference TRBV7-6 and TRBJ2-1, the CDR3 gives the full variable domain: GAGVSQSPRYKVTKRGQDVALRCDPISGHVSLYWYRQALGQGPEFLTYFNYEAQQDKSGLPNDRFSAERPEGSISTLTIQRTEQRDSAMYRCASSNPGLVNFEQFFGPGTRLTVL.

V gene TRBV9 combines with J gene TRBJ2-1; TRBD2 matches at 12 bases. Germline CDR1 SGDLS, CDR2 YYNGEE. The CDR3 covers 16 residues. V lost 3 bases, J lost 4 bases, and 5 bases stayed unmatched. CDR3: CASSGPSGGAYNEQFF. In DNA form, the CDR3 reads TGTGCCAGCAGCGGACCTAGCGGGGGGGCTTACAATGAGCAGTTCTTC.

The chain uses TRBV2 and TRBJ2-7; D could derive from TRBD1 or TRBD2 (5 bases each). The germline CDR1 and CDR2 sequences are SNHLY and FYNNEI. V was clipped by 7 bases and J by 2 bases, with 12 bases between them. This CDR3 is 13 amino acids long. The CDR3 region has the DNA TGTGCCAGCATGCAGGGACGCCCCTACGAGCAGTACTTC. Residues: CASMQGRPYEQYF. The variable domain in full, with the rest retrieved from reference TRBV2 and TRBJ2-7, is EPEVTQTPSHQVTQMGQEVILRCVPISNHLYFYWYRQILGQKVEFLVSFYNNEISEKSEIFDDQFSVERPDGSNFTLKIRSTKLEDSAMYFCASMQGRPYEQYFGPGTRLTVT.

This chain uses TRBV5-1 with TRBJ1-1; D is undetermined. Germline V gene data show CDR1 as SGHRS and CDR2 as YFSETQ. The CDR3 has 16 residues. V was cut by 0 bases and J by 0 bases, with 12 bases left in between. In DNA form, the CDR3 reads TGCGCCAGCAGCTTGGACAGACTCCCCATGAACACTGAAGCTTTCTTT. Translation gives CASSLDRLPMNTEAFF.

This chain links TRBV19 with TRBJ1-2; tentatively, D is TRBD1 (5 bases). CDR1 LNHDA and CDR2 SQIVND come from the germline V gene (reference sequence). V was shortened by 7 bases and J by 10 bases, with 10 bases between the two germline ends. This CDR3 comprises 10 residues. The DNA of the CDR3 is TGTGCCAGTAAGGGGCATGACTACACCTTC. Protein product: CASKGHDYTF. The whole variable domain, remainder taken from reference TRBV19 and TRBJ1-2, is DGGITQSPKYLFRKEGQNVTLSCEQNLNHDAMYWYRQDPGQGLRLIYYSQIVNDFQKGDIAEGYSVSREKKESFPLTVTSAQKNPTAFYLCASKGHDYTFGSGTRLTVV.

This chain joins TRBV10-3 and TRBJ1-1; 9 positions agree with TRBD1. The CDR3 extends over 14 amino acids. Germline V lookup: CDR1 ENHRY, CDR2 SYGVKD. With 5 bases clipped from V and 6 bases from J, the junction kept 7 bases outside the gene matches. CDR3 in amino acids: CAISPGQGVAEAFF. For the CDR3, the DNA is TGTGCCATCAGTCCGGGACAGGGTGTAGCTGAAGCTTTCTTT.

V is TRBV7-5 and J is TRBJ2-5; the table's TRBD2 call for D was not verified on the DNA. TRBV7-5 is a known pseudogene. This CDR3 is built from 16 residues. The CDR3 sequence: CARSLRTSRYQETQYF. CDR3 DNA sequence: TGTGCCAGAAGCTTACGGACTAGCAGGTACCAAGAGACCCAGTACTTC.

The chain employs TRBV2 and TRBJ1-1; 7 bases match TRBD1. Germline V gene sequence: CDR1 SNHLY, CDR2 FYNNEI. This CDR3 region has 14 residues. V dropped 4 bases and J dropped 1; count of bases not matched to a gene: 3. The CDR3 DNA sequence: TGTGCCAGCAGTGCGACAGGGCCGAACACTGAAGCTTTCTTT. Amino acid sequence: CASSATGPNTEAFF.

The chain combines TRBV6-2 or TRBV6-3 with TRBJ2-1; TRBD1 agrees at 9 bases. The CDR3 extends over 18 amino acids. Germline-derived CDR1 and CDR2 are MNHEY and SVGEGT. After removal of 0 bases from V and 8 bases from J, the junction contained 14 bases not matched to a gene. The CDR3 DNA reads TGTGCCAGCAGTTACTCGAGTATCGGGACAGGGAGAGAATATGAGCAGTTCTTC. Residues: CASSYSSIGTGREYEQFF.

The chain uses TRBV6-5 and TRBJ2-7, with D perhaps assigned TRBD1 or TRBD2 (5 bases each). Trimming removed 4 bases from V and 0 bases from J, with 10 bases in between. The V gene's germline CDR1 is MNHEY and CDR2 SVGAGI. This CDR3 spans 14 amino acids. CDR3 in amino acids: CASSSSGTSYEQYF. The CDR3 DNA is TGTGCCAGCAGTTCCTCAGGGACCTCCTACGAGCAGTACTTC.

The chain employs TRBV13 and TRBJ2-5; the D is unclear. This CDR3 contains 11 residues. Germline V gene data show CDR1 as PRHDT and CDR2 as FYEKMQ (reference sequence). The V end was cut by 1 base, the J end by 7 bases, with 4 bases between. For the CDR3, the DNA is TGTGCCAGCAGCTTAGATATGACCCAGTACTTC. This gives the protein CASSLDMTQYF.

The gene calls are TRBV18 and TRBJ1-1; possible D gene TRBD1, 5 bases. V was pared by 3 bases and J by 8 bases, with 16 bases between. The germline CDR1 and CDR2 sequences are KGHSH and LQKENI. The CDR3 extends over 14 amino acids. The CDR3: CASSPPTGGLEAFF. The CDR3 DNA is TGTGCCAGCTCACCCCCGACTGGGGGGTTGGAAGCTTTCTTT.

A single count supports this clone. In nucleotides, the CDR3 is TGTGCCAGTAGTACGAGGGCCCGAACTAATGAAAAACTGTTTTTT. Its protein is CASSTRARTNEKLFF. This chain uses TRBV19 with TRBJ1-4; D gene ambiguous. Looked up from germline, CDR1 is LNHDA and CDR2 is SQIVND (reference sequence). This CDR3 region has 15 residues. V dropped 4 bases and J dropped 1 base, with 10 bases sitting between them.

The V gene is TRBV7-8, the J gene TRBJ1-4; maybe TRBD1 (5 bases). V was trimmed by 4 bases and J by 7 bases, leaving 13 bases between them. Germline V gene lookup returns CDR1 SGHVS and CDR2 FQNEAQ. CDR3 length equals 14 residues. CDR3 bases: TGTGCCAGCAGCTCGCAGGGCATCGTTGAAAAACTGTTTTTT. This gives the protein CASSSQGIVEKLFF.

The CDR3 region is CASSRSGQGSDEAFF. The CDR3 DNA follows: TGTGCCAGCAGCCGCTCGGGACAGGGGAGCGATGAAGCTTTCTTT. V usage is TRBV3-1 (or the pseudogene TRBV3-2) and J usage is TRBJ1-1, with TRBD1 matching over 10 bases. Losses at the gene ends were 4 bases for V and 7 bases for J; bases not matched to a gene: 9. Germline values: CDR1 LGHDT, CDR2 YNNKEL (reference sequence). CDR3 length equals 15 residues.

J is TRBJ1-2 and V is TRBV2, with D hard to call. Trimming left V 0 bases short and J 8 bases short, with 13 bases between. This CDR3 has 14 amino acids. CDR1 is SNHLY, CDR2 FYNNEI, per germline. CDR3 residues: CASSEAARSWGYTF. The DNA for the CDR3 is TGTGCCAGCAGTGAAGCGGCCCGTTCATGGGGCTACACCTTC.

V gene TRBV5-1 combines with J gene TRBJ2-5, with D possibly being TRBD1 or TRBD2 (5 bases each). Germline V gene data show CDR1 as SGHRS and CDR2 as YFSETQ. CDR3 length: 15 residues. V gave up 5 bases and J gave up 3 bases, with 17 bases separating them. CDR3 in amino acids: CASSRSGTEKETQYF. The CDR3 bases are TGCGCCAGCAGTCGTTCCGGGACCGAGAAAGAGACCCAGTACTTC.

This sequence joins TRBV27 and TRBJ1-2; the D gene is possibly TRBD1 (6 bases). V was pared by 0 bases and J by 4 bases, with 15 bases between. Germline loops: CDR1 MNHEY, CDR2 SMNVEV (reference sequence). This CDR3 has 16 amino acids. The CDR3 DNA follows: TGTGCCAGCAGTTTATCTTGGCCACCGGGGGCCTATGGCTACACCTTC. This codes for CASSLSWPPGAYGYTF.

This chain connects TRBV28 to TRBJ2-5; D is unresolved. The CDR3 totals 14 residues. Trimming shortened V by 11 bases and J by 2 bases, and 18 bases separated the two germline ends. Germline V gene data show CDR1 as MDHEN and CDR2 as SYDVKM. In DNA form, the CDR3 reads TGTGCCCATAAAAGACCAAGCCCACAAGAGACCCAGTACTTC. It is translated as CAHKRPSPQETQYF.

As regards this clone: Other DNA sequences from this sample encode an identical CDR3 as well. The rearrangement links TRBV27 to TRBJ2-7; tentative D call: TRBD1 (5 bases). This CDR3 has 14 amino acids. The germline V gene has CDR1 MNHEY and CDR2 SMNVEV (reference sequence). V was trimmed by 4 bases and J by 4 bases, leaving 14 bases between them. The CDR3 coding sequence is TGTGCCAGCAGTTGGGGCGGCGATAGATACGAGCAGTACTTC. This codes for CASSWGGDRYEQYF.

This clone was seen a few times. V usage is TRBV9 and J usage is TRBJ1-3; D perhaps matches TRBD1 (5 bases). CDR1 and CDR2 (germline): SGDLS, YYNGEE. The V gene lost 0 bases and the J gene lost 4 bases, with 11 bases spanning the gap. The CDR3 consists of 15 residues. CDR3 sequence (DNA): TGTGCCAGCAGCGTAGCTACCGGGGCCGGAAACACCATATATTTT. Amino acid sequence: CASSVATGAGNTIYF.

This chain links TRBV29-1 with TRBJ2-7, with 8 bases that match TRBD2. Per germline, CDR1 SQVTM and CDR2 ANQGSEA. J lost 3 bases, V lost 3 bases, and 1 base had no gene match. The CDR3 length is 12 residues. The CDR3 reads CSVETSDYEQYF. The CDR3 nucleotides read TGCAGCGTTGAGACTAGCGACTACGAGCAGTACTTC.